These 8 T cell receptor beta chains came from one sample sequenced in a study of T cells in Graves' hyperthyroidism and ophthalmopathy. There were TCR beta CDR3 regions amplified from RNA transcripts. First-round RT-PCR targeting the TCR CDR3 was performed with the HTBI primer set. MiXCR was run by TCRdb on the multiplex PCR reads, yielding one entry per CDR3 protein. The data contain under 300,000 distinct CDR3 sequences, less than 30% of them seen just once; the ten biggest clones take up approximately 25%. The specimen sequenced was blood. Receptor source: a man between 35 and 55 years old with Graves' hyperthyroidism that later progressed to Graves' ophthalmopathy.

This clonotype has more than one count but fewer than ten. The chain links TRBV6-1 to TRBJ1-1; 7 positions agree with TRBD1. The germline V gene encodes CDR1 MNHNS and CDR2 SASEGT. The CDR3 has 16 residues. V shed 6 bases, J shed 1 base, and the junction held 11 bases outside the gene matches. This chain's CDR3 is CASSEWGYRGNTEAFF. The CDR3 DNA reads TGTGCCAGCAGCGAATGGGGCTACAGGGGGAACACTGAAGCTTTCTTT.

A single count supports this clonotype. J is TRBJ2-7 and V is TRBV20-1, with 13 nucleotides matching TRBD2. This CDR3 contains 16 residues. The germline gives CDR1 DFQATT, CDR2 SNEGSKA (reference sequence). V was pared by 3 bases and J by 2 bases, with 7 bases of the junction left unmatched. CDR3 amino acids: CSARRTSGSTTYEQYF. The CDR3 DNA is TGCAGTGCTAGGAGGACTAGCGGGAGTACTACCTACGAGCAGTACTTC.

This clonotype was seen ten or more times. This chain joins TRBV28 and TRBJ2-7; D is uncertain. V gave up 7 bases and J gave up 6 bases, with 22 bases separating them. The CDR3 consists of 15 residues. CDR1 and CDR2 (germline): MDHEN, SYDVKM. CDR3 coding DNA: TGTGCCAGCAACTGGAGCGTCCCACTGGGAATCGAGCAGTACTTC. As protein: CASNWSVPLGIEQYF.

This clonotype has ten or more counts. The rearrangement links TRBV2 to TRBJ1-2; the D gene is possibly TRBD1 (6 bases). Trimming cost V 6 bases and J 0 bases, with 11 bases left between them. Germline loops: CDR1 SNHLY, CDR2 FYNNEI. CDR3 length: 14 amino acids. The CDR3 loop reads CASSHRVTNYGYTF. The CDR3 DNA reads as TGTGCCAGCAGCCACAGGGTTACTAACTATGGCTACACCTTC.

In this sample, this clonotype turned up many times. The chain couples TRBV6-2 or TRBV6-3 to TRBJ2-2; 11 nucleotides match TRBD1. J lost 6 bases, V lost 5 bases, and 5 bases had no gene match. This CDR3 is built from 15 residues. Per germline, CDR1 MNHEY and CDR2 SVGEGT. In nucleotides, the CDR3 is TGTGCCAGCAGTCCCTGGACAGGGGGCTCCGGGGAGCTGTTTTTT. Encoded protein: CASSPWTGGSGELFF.

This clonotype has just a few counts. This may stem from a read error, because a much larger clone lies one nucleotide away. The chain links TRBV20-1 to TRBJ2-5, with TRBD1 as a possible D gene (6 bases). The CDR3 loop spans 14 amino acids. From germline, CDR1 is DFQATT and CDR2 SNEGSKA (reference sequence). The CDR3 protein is CNGHGTPGVETQYF. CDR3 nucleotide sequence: TGCAATGGTCATGGGACCCCAGGGGTAGAGACCCAGTACTTC.

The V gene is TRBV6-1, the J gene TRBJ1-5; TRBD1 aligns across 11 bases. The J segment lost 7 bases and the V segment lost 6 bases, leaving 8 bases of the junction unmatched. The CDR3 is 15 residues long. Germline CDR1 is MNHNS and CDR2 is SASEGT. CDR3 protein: CASRPWDRGTQPQHF. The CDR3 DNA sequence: TGTGCCAGCAGACCTTGGGACAGGGGGACCCAGCCCCAGCATTTT.

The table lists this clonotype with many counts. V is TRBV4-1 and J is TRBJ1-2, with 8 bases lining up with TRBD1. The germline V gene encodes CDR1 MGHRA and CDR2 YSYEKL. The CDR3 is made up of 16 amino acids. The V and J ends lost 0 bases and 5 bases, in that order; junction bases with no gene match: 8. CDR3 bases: TGCGCCAGCAGCCAAGAGACCGCAGGGGGCTGGTATGGCTACACCTTC. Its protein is CASSQETAGGWYGYTF.